Each of the 20 T cell receptor beta chains below was sequenced from the same sample in a study of shared clonotypes between healthy human individuals. Repertoires were generated with immunoSEQ multiplex PCR, while TCRdb's copy carries only in-frame clones and drops some. The sample holds about 500,000 clones, roughly three quarters seen once. The sample was PBMCs. All receptors derive from a woman in her thirties or forties in good health. Some clones in this sample may be carry-over from other donors' samples.

The chain recombines TRBV27 with TRBJ1-5, with 9 bases that match TRBD1. The CDR3 runs 17 residues. The germline CDR1 and CDR2 sequences are MNHEY and SMNVEV (reference sequence). V dropped 3 bases and J dropped 5; count of bases not matched to a gene: 11. The CDR3 reads CASSFVGTGKMYQPQHF. The CDR3 DNA follows: TGTGCCAGCAGTTTCGTAGGGACAGGGAAGATGTATCAGCCCCAGCATTTT.

The rearrangement links TRBV4-3 to TRBJ2-3, with TRBD2 matching 11 bases. This CDR3 region has 17 residues. V was pared by 2 bases and J by 2 bases, with 6 bases of the junction left unmatched. Germline lookup yields CDR1 LGHNA and CDR2 YSLEER. In DNA form, the CDR3 reads TGCGCCAGCAGCCAACAAACTAGCGGGGGCCTCACAGATACGCAGTATTTT. Its protein is CASSQQTSGGLTDTQYF.

The chain links TRBV7-6 to TRBJ2-1, with a tentative D call TRBD1 (5 bases). The CDR3 runs 14 residues. CDR1 and CDR2 from the germline V gene are SGHVS and FNYEAQ. Trimming left V 5 bases short and J 4 bases short, with 12 bases between. This chain's CDR3 is CASSLQGVYNEQFF. CDR3 in DNA: TGTGCCAGCAGCCTTCAAGGGGTGTACAATGAGCAGTTCTTC.

The count of this clone is one. V and J are TRBV5-1 and TRBJ2-2; D is unresolved. Trimming stripped 0 bases from V and 4 bases from J, with 4 bases between. Germline V gives CDR1 SGHRS, CDR2 YFSETQ. The CDR3 loop spans 13 amino acids. CDR3 amino acids: CASSLGPTGELFF. The DNA for the CDR3 is TGCGCCAGCAGCTTGGGCCCCACCGGGGAGCTGTTTTTT.

J is TRBJ1-4 and V is TRBV29-1; D not resolved. In germline, CDR1 is SQVTM, CDR2 ANQGSEA. The CDR3 sequence is 15 residues long. The ends were cut back, 7 bases at V and 2 bases at J, with 17 bases in the middle. CDR3 region: CSAGRFGETNEKLFF. CDR3 sequence (DNA): TGCAGCGCCGGAAGGTTTGGGGAGACTAATGAAAAACTGTTTTTT. The whole variable domain, remainder taken from reference TRBV29-1 and TRBJ1-4, is SAVISQKPSRDICQRGTSLTIQCQVDSQVTMMFWYRQQPGQSLTLIATANQGSEATYESGFVIDKFPISRPNLTFSTLTVSNMSPEDSSIYLCSAGRFGETNEKLFFGSGTQLSVL.

The J gene is TRBJ2-7, the V gene TRBV7-8; D remains ambiguous. Germline CDR1 SGHVS, CDR2 FQNEAQ. Trimming pared 2 bases from V and 3 bases from J, leaving 2 bases between. The CDR3 loop spans 11 amino acids. CDR3 sequence (DNA): TGTGCCAGCAGCTTATACTACGAGCAGTACTTC. Amino acid sequence: CASSLYYEQYF.

As concerns this clone: A far larger clone differs by one base, so this is likely a read error. The rearrangement uses TRBV7-3 and TRBJ2-2, with 7 bases aligning to TRBD1. The germline V gene has CDR1 SGHTA and CDR2 FQGTGA. Trimming took 3 bases from V and 4 from J; bases not matched to a gene: 2. The CDR3 runs to 14 residues. CDR3: CASSFYRGTGELFF. DNA of the CDR3: TGTGCCAGCAGCTTTTACAGGGGCACCGGGGAGCTGTTTTTT.

This chain uses TRBV30 with TRBJ2-2; the match to TRBD2 covers 10 bases. The CDR3 runs to 19 residues. Germline lookup yields CDR1 GTSNPN and CDR2 SVGIG (reference sequence). J gave up 7 bases and V 0 bases, and 17 bases lay outside the gene matches. The CDR3 DNA is TGTGCCTGGAGTGTACGGGGCCGGGCTAGCGGGAGCCTTGGCGGGGAGCTGTTTTTT. Protein: CAWSVRGRASGSLGGELFF.

The V and J genes are TRBV7-2 and TRBJ1-2; D might be TRBD1 (5 bases). Trimming took 1 base from V and 3 from J, leaving 9 bases between them. CDR3 length: 14 amino acids. From germline, CDR1 is SGHTA and CDR2 FQGNSA. The CDR3 is CASSLDRLDYGYTF. The CDR3 nucleotides are TGTGCCAGCAGCTTAGACAGGCTCGACTATGGCTACACCTTC.

This clone was observed a handful of times. The V gene is TRBV2, the J gene TRBJ1-1; 7 bases agree with TRBD1. In germline, CDR1 is SNHLY, CDR2 FYNNEI. This CDR3 has 13 amino acids. V lost 7 bases and J lost 5; bases outside the gene matches: 7. The CDR3 spells CASTNDRETEAFF. DNA for the CDR3: TGTGCCAGCACTAATGACAGGGAAACTGAAGCTTTCTTT.

As regards this clone: A clone one base away is much larger, so this may be a read error. The rearrangement links TRBV4-3 to TRBJ1-3; the D is unclear. CDR1 and CDR2 (germline): LGHNA, YSLEER. The V gene lost 3 bases and the J gene lost 0 bases, with 9 bases spanning the gap. This CDR3 spans 15 amino acids. CDR3 DNA sequence: TGCGCCAGCAGCCAGACCCATAGCTCTGGAAACACCATATATTTT. Amino acids: CASSQTHSSGNTIYF.

The chain recombines TRBV28 with TRBJ1-5; possible D gene TRBD1, 5 bases. V lost 5 bases, J lost 2 bases, and 13 bases lay in between. The CDR3 runs to 15 residues. From germline, CDR1 is MDHEN and CDR2 SYDVKM. In DNA, the CDR3 is TGTGCCAGCAGTCCGGGACGTTCTGGCAATCAGCCCCAGCATTTT. Protein sequence: CASSPGRSGNQPQHF.

The chain carries TRBV28 and TRBJ1-5; 7 bases fit TRBD1. The germline V gene encodes CDR1 MDHEN and CDR2 SYDVKM. The CDR3 is made up of 14 amino acids. With 3 bases clipped from V and 5 bases from J, the junction kept 4 bases outside the gene matches. The CDR3 region is CASSLGQRDQPQHF. Here the CDR3 DNA reads TGTGCCAGCAGTTTGGGACAGCGGGATCAGCCCCAGCATTTT.

In its sample, this clone was seen many times. The same CDR3 also results from other DNA sequences found in this sample. The DNA of the CDR3 is TGCGCCAGCAGCTTGGGGCAGGGTAACTATGGCTACACCTTC. Encoded protein: CASSLGQGNYGYTF. This sequence joins TRBV5-1 and TRBJ1-2; D possibly corresponds to TRBD1 (5 bases). Trimming shortened V by 0 bases and J by 1 base, and 7 bases separated the two germline ends. The CDR3 length is 14 residues. Germline V gene lookup returns CDR1 SGHRS and CDR2 YFSETQ.

V gene TRBV7-9 combines with J gene TRBJ2-1; D unresolved. The CDR3 length is 15 residues. With 5 bases removed from V and 4 bases from J, the gap between germline ends came to 15 bases. CDR1 and CDR2 from the germline V gene are SEHNR and FQNEAQ (reference sequence). The CDR3: CASSQGRPEYNEQFF. The CDR3 DNA reads TGTGCCAGCAGCCAAGGGCGGCCGGAATACAATGAGCAGTTCTTC.

This chain joins TRBV27 and TRBJ2-7, with TRBD2 matching 10 bases. CDR1 and CDR2 (germline): MNHEY, SMNVEV (reference sequence). J gave up 6 bases and V 6 bases, and 5 bases lay outside the gene matches. The CDR3 contains 13 residues. The DNA for the CDR3 is TGTGCCAGCAGACCCCGGACTAGCGGCGAGCAGTACTTC. Its translation is CASRPRTSGEQYF.

As for this clone: The junction shows a germline mismatch at one end, possibly a read error. The chain has TRBV18 and TRBJ2-5; maybe TRBD1 (5 bases). The CDR3 runs 12 residues. Germline-derived CDR1 and CDR2 are KGHSH and LQKENI. CDR3: CASSGAGEIQYF. The CDR3 coding sequence is TGTGCCAGCTCAGGGGCAGGCGAGATCCAGTACTTC.

This clone appeared a single time. The gene calls are TRBV28 and TRBJ2-7, with D maybe TRBD1 (6 bases). V was clipped by 2 bases and J by 2 bases, with 13 bases between them. The CDR3 length is 15 residues. The germline CDR1 and CDR2 sequences are MDHEN and SYDVKM. CDR3 DNA: TGTGCCAGCAGTTTAAAGGGGGTATGGACCTACGAGCAGTACTTC. This encodes CASSLKGVWTYEQYF.

Regarding this clone: A much larger clone differs from this one at a single base, so this may be a read error. In the same sample, other DNA sequences code for this CDR3. The V call is TRBV18, the J call TRBJ2-5; maybe TRBD2 (5 bases). This CDR3 is 16 amino acids long. The germline V gene encodes CDR1 KGHSH and CDR2 LQKENI. CDR3 in amino acids: CASSPNPGTARETQYF. CDR3 nucleotide sequence: TGTGCCAGCTCACCAAACCCAGGCACGGCGAGGGAGACTCAGTACTTC. Complete variable domain (other parts from reference TRBV18 and TRBJ2-5): NAGVMQNPRHLVRRRGQEARLRCSPMKGHSHVYWYRQLPEEGLKFMVYLQKENIIDESGMPKERFSAEFPKEGPSILRIQQVVRGDSAAYFCASSPNPGTARETQYFGPGTRLLVL.

This clone appeared once. A read error may explain this, as a much larger clone is one base away. The chain couples TRBV28 to TRBJ1-1; tentatively, D is TRBD1 (6 bases). CDR1 is MDHEN and CDR2 is SYDVKM in the germline V gene. This CDR3 region has 13 residues. Deletions cut 8 bases from V and 7 bases from J, with 17 bases between. The CDR3, as DNA: TGTGCCAGCGTCCAGGGGAGGGGTTATGAAGCTTTCTTT. This encodes CASVQGRGYEAFF.